The clone carrying this T cell receptor (beta chain) was detected once. The Seattle site enrolled patients during active infection and followed them longitudinally. This sample was included in a study of blood T cell repertoires in COVID-19. Overall study context: COVID-19 samples from acute and convalescent phases originated in the United States, Italy and Spain. From T cells, B-cell-depleted T cells, or PBMCs came the material, which was cDNA or gDNA.

CDR3 length: 15 amino acids. The ends were cut back, 4 bases at V and 7 bases at J, with 16 bases in the middle. Germline V gives CDR1 SNHLY, CDR2 FYNNEI. In the original workflow: Estimated nucleated cell counts came from reference gene primer amplification. The table came from immunoSEQ multiplex PCR; TCRdb's copy has only in-frame clones and leaves some out. The DNA gave D and trimming, while V, J and clone size come from that table. The repertoire holds about 300,000 clones, with around nine tenths as singletons. The sequencing input was peripheral blood. This TCR derives from a woman under 40 with COVID-19, enrolled during active disease. The chain joins TRBV2 to TRBJ2-2, with a possible D match to TRBD1 (6 bases). The DNA for the CDR3 is TGTGCCAGCAGTGGGGAGACAGGTTTATTCGGGGAGCTGTTTTTT. Its translation: CASSGETGLFGELFF.